This TCR beta chain originates from a study of blood T cell repertoires in COVID-19 (dated by TCRdb to about 2020). The study in broad terms: Samples from collaborators originated in the United States, Italy and Spain and spanned both the acute and convalescent phases of COVID-19. The sample metadata nearly always contained a de-identified subject ID, COVID-19 status, age in years and sex. Deeply sampled blood TCRbeta repertoires from subjects exposed to, actively infected with, or recovered from COVID-19 were included in the dataset. The samples were drawn from two sources: the first 160 participants of the ongoing ImmuneRACE study, and 1,000 to 1,500 subjects contributed by 6 global collaborators. The repertoires were made available in a free public database intended to serve as a resource for research on the immune response to SARS-CoV-2. HLA class I and class II types, where available, came from metadata supplied by the sample provider rather than from assay-based typing. The material from the prospective study consisted of cDNA or gDNA derived from T cells, B-cell-depleted T cells, or PBMCs. What the work shows at the level of the full study, not this receptor alone: The amount of clinical and demographic metadata varied by source and participant and was provided uncurated.

Collaborating institutions collected whole blood in K2EDTA tubes following their own protocols. Collaborator samples were shipped for TCRbeta analysis as frozen whole blood, isolated PBMCs, or DNA extracted from either sample type. This clone was detected a few times. Its antigen remains unidentified. No base quality information exists; no much larger clone differs at one position. TCRbeta CDR3 regions were amplified from genomic DNA using the immunoSEQ Assay, a bias-controlled multiplex PCR. Per the authors' processing: Nucleated cell counts per sample were estimated from amplification of reference gene primers within the assay. To quantify the absolute abundance of each unique TCRbeta CDR3 rearrangement, sequence reads were collapsed and filtered. For each sample, productive Simpson clonality was calculated as the square root of Simpson's diversity index across productive rearrangements. Drawn from immuneACCESS, this table holds only the in-frame rearrangements with V and J called that TCRdb kept. Clones are partly lost; checked studies trace under half to an unresolved V gene and leave the rest unexplained. Clone size and the V and J calls come from that table; the DNA yielded D and trimming. The sample data list 30,000 to 35,000 clones, and under 85% of these were observed just once. Roughly a third of the sample rests with the top ten.

The V end gives up 4 bases and the J end 0 bases, leaving 7 bases in the junction not matched to a gene. The germline V gene (reference sequence) specifies SGHNT as CDR1 and YYREEE as CDR2. The CDR3 covers 15 residues, taking in both the cysteine and the phenylalanine. The sequence is cut down to CDR3 DNA, 45 bases in frame from base 1. The sample consisted of peripheral blood. Recombination joined TRBV5-4 with TRBJ2-7; TRBD2 matches 7 bases in the middle. The clonotype originates from a man aged 80 or over with acute or convalescent COVID-19. The bases read TGTGCCAGCAGCCTCTCGGGGGGTTTCTCCTACGAGCAGTACTTC. The resulting protein is CASSLSGGFSYEQYF.